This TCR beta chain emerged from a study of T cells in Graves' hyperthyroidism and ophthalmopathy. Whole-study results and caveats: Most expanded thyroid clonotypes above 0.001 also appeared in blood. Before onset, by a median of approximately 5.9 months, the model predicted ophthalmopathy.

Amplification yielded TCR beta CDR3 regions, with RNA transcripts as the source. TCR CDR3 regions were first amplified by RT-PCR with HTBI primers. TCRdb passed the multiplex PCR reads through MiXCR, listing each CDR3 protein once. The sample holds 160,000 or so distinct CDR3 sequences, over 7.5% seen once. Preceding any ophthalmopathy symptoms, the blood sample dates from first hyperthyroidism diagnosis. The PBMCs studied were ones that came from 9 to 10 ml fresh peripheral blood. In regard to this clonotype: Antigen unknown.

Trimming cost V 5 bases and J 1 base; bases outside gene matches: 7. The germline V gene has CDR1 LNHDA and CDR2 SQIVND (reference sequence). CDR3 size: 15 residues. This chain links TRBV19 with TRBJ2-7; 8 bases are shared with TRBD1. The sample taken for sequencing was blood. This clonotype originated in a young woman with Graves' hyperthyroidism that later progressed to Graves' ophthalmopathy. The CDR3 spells CASSQGTGNSYEQYF. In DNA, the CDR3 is TGTGCCAGTAGTCAAGGGACAGGAAATTCCTACGAGCAGTACTTC.